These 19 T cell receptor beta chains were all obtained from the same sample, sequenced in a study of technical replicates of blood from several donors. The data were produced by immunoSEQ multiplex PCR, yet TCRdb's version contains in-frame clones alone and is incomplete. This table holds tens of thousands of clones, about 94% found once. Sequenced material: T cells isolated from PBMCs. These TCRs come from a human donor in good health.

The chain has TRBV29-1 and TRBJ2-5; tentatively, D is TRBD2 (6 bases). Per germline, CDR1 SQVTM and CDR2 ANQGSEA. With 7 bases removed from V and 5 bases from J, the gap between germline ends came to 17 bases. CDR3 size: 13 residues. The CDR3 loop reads CSAGGRGGETQYF. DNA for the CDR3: TGCAGCGCCGGAGGTAGGGGAGGTGAGACCCAGTACTTC.

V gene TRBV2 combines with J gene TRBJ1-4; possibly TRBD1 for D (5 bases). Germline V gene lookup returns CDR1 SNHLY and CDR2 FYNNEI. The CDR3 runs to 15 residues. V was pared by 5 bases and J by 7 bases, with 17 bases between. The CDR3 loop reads CASSIRQTTAEKLFF. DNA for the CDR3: TGTGCCAGCAGTATAAGACAGACAACCGCTGAAAAACTGTTTTTT.

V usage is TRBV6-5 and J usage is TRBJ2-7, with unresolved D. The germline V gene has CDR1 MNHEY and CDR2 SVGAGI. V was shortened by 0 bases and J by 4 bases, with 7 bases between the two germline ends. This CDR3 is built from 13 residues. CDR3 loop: CASSYSPTYEQYF. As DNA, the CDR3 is TGTGCCAGCAGTTACTCGCCTACTTACGAGCAGTACTTC.

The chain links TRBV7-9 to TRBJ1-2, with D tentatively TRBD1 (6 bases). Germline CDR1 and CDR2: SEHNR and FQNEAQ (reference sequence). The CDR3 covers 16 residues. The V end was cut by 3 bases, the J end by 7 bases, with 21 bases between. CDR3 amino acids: CASSLTWGRSISGYTF. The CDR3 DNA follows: TGTGCCAGCAGCTTGACCTGGGGGCGCAGTATCTCTGGCTACACCTTC.

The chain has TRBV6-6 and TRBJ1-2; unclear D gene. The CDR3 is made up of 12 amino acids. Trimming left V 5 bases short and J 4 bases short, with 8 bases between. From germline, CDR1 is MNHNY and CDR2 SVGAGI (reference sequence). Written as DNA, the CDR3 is TGTGCCAGCAGTAAGAGGGTCTATGGCTACACCTTC. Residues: CASSKRVYGYTF.

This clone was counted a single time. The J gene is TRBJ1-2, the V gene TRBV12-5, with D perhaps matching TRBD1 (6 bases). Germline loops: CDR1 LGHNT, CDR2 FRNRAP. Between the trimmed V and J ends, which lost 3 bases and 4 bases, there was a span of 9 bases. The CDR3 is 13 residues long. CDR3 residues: CASGFDRSYGYTF. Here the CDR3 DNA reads TGTGCTAGTGGTTTCGACAGGAGCTATGGCTACACCTTC. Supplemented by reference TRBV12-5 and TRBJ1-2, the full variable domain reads DARVTQTPRHKVTEMGQEVTMRCQPILGHNTVFWYRQTMMQGLELLAYFRNRAPLDDSGMPKDRFSAEMPDATLATLKIQPSEPRDSAVYFCASGFDRSYGYTFGSGTRLTVV.

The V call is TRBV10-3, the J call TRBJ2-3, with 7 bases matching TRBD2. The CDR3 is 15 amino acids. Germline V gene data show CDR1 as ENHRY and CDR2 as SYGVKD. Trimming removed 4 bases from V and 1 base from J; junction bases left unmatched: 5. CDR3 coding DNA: TGTGCCATCAGTGCGGCGGGGGACGGCACAGATACGCAGTATTTT. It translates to CAISAAGDGTDTQYF.

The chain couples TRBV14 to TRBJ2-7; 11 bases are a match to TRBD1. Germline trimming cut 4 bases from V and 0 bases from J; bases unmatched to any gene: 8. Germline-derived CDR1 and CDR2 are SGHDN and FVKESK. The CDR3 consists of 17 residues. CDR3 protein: CASSLYPGQGDSYEQYF. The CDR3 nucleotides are TGTGCCAGCAGCCTCTACCCGGGACAGGGGGACTCCTACGAGCAGTACTTC.

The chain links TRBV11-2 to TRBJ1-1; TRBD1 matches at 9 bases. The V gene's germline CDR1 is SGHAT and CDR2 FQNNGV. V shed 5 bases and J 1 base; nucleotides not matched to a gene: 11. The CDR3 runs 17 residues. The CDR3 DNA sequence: TGTGCCAGCAGCATACGATACACGGACAGGGGGAACACTGAAGCTTTCTTT. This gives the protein CASSIRYTDRGNTEAFF.

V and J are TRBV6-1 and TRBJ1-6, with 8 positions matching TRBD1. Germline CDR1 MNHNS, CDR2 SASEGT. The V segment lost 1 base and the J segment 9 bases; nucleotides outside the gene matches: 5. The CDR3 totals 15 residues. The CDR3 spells CASSEGQGTVSPLHF. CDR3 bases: TGTGCCAGCAGTGAAGGACAGGGGACTGTTTCACCCCTCCACTTT.

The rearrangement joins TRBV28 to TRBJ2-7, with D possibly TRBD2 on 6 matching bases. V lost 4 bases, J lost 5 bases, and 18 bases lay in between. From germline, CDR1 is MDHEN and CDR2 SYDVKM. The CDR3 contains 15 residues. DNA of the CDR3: TGTGCCAGCAGTTCGGCCGGGAGTCTCCTGGACGAGCAGTACTTC. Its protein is CASSSAGSLLDEQYF.

CDR3 in DNA: TGTGCCAGCAAAGCCCCCAGGGGACCCCCAGATCAGTTCTTC. Protein: CASKAPRGPPDQFF. This chain links TRBV6-1 with TRBJ2-1; D may be TRBD1 (6 bases). The CDR3 totals 14 residues. The germline gives CDR1 MNHNS, CDR2 SASEGT. Trimming left V 7 bases short and J 13 bases short, with 23 bases between.

CDR3 residues: CASSSTGGEQYF. CDR3 DNA: TGTGCCAGCAGCTCGACAGGGGGCGAGCAGTACTTC. The J gene is TRBJ2-7, the V gene TRBV7-9, with TRBD1 matching over 9 bases. CDR3 length: 12 residues. Germline V gene data show CDR1 as SEHNR and CDR2 as FQNEAQ (reference sequence). Unmatched junction bases numbered 1, after V lost 4 bases and J lost 6 bases.

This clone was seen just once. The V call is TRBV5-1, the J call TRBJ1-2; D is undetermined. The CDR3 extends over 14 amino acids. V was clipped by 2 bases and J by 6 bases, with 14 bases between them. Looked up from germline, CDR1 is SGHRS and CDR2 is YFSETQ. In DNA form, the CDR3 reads TGCGCCAGCAGCTTATTGATAGGAGTCGATGGCTACACCTTC. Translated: CASSLLIGVDGYTF.

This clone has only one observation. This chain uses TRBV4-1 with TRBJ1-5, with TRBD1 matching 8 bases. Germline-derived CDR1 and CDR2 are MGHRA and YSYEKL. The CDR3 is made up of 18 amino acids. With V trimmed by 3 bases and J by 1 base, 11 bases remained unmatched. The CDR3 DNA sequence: TGCGCCAGCAGCCACTCGCCAGGGGGCTTGAGCAGCAATCAGCCCCAGCATTTT. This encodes CASSHSPGGLSSNQPQHF.

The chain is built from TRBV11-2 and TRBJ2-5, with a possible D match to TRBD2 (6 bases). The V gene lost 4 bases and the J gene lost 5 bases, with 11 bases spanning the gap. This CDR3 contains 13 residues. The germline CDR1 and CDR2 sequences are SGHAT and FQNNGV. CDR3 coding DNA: TGTGCCAGCAGCTGGGGCGGAGGGGAGACCCAGTACTTC. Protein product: CASSWGGGETQYF. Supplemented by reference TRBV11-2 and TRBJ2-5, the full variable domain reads EAGVAQSPRYKIIEKRQSVAFWCNPISGHATLYWYQQILGQGPKLLIQFQNNGVVDDSQLPKDRFSAERLKGVDSTLKIQPAKLEDSAVYLCASSWGGGETQYFGPGTRLLVL.

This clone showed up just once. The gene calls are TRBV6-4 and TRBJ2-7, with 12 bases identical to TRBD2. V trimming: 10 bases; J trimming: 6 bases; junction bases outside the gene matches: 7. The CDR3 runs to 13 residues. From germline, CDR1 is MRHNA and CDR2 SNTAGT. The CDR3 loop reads CAILLAGGPEQYF. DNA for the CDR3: TGTGCCATCCTCCTAGCGGGAGGGCCCGAGCAGTACTTC.

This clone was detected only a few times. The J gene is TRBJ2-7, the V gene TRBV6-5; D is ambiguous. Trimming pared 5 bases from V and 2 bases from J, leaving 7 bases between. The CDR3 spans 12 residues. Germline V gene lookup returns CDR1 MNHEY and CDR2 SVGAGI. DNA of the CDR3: TGTGCCAGCAGTACGCACACCTACGAGCAGTACTTC. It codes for CASSTHTYEQYF.

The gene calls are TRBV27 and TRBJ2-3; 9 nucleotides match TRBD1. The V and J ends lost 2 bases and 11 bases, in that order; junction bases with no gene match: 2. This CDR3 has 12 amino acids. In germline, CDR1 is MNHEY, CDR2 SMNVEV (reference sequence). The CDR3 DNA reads TGTGCCAGCAGTTTAAGGGACAGGGAGCAGTATTTT. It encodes CASSLRDREQYF.